The 30 T cell receptor beta chains below were found in one sample sequenced in a study of blood T cell repertoires in COVID-19. Clones were sequenced by immunoSEQ multiplex PCR, and TCRdb holds only the in-frame ones, with some missing. The repertoire holds roughly 260,000 clones, with about 89% as singletons. The source material was peripheral blood. These receptors were taken from a woman in her forties or fifties with acute or convalescent COVID-19.

The chain recombines TRBV27 with TRBJ1-2, with TRBD1 matching over 7 bases. V lost 3 bases and J lost 4; bases outside the gene matches: 5. The CDR3 is made up of 14 amino acids. The germline V gene encodes CDR1 MNHEY and CDR2 SMNVEV (reference sequence). CDR3 sequence: CASSLWSGGYGYTF. The DNA for the CDR3 is TGTGCCAGCAGTTTGTGGTCAGGGGGCTATGGCTACACCTTC.

CDR3 sequence (DNA): TGCGCCAGCAGCCCAACAGGGGGCCCTGAAGCTTTCTTT. This sequence encodes CASSPTGGPEAFF. This chain connects TRBV5-1 to TRBJ1-1, with 9 bases lining up with TRBD1. The ends lost 4 bases at V and 6 bases at J; junction bases unmatched: 4. This CDR3 has 13 amino acids. CDR1 SGHRS and CDR2 YFSETQ come from the germline V gene.

This chain joins TRBV14 and TRBJ1-2; 10 positions agree with TRBD1. The germline V gene encodes CDR1 SGHDN and CDR2 FVKESK. The V gene end was trimmed by 0 bases and the J gene end by 7 bases; junction bases not matched to a gene: 8. The CDR3 has 16 amino acids. The CDR3 protein is CASSQDTHRDRGGYTF. CDR3 in DNA: TGTGCCAGCAGCCAAGACACACACCGGGACAGGGGTGGCTACACCTTC.

The rearrangement uses TRBV18 and TRBJ1-2; D is undetermined. V was cut by 3 bases and J by 6 bases, with 11 bases left in between. From germline, CDR1 is KGHSH and CDR2 LQKENI. The CDR3 contains 13 residues. The CDR3 sequence is CASSPEGGHGYTF. The CDR3 DNA sequence: TGTGCCAGCTCACCCGAGGGAGGTCATGGCTACACCTTC.

CDR3 nucleotide sequence: TGTGCCAGTAGTATCTTGGACAGACGTGGCGATGAGCAGTTCTTC. It codes for CASSILDRRGDEQFF. This chain connects TRBV19 to TRBJ2-1; the D gene is possibly TRBD1 (6 bases). CDR3 size: 15 residues. V was cut by 3 bases and J by 8 bases, with 17 bases left in between. Germline CDR1 LNHDA, CDR2 SQIVND (reference sequence).

The chain joins TRBV6-2 or TRBV6-3 to TRBJ2-7, with D tentatively TRBD1 (6 bases). From germline, CDR1 is MNHEY and CDR2 SVGEGT. The CDR3 runs to 12 residues. V was shortened by 5 bases and J by 2 bases, with 7 bases between the two germline ends. In DNA, the CDR3 is TGTGCCAGCAGTCAGGGGCCCTACGAGCAGTACTTC. Translation gives CASSQGPYEQYF.

This clone was seen a few times. The chain uses TRBV12-3 or TRBV12-4 and TRBJ1-1; D is uncertain. The CDR3 is made up of 12 amino acids. The germline V and J ends were trimmed by 8 bases and 2 bases, with 9 bases remaining between them. CDR3 bases: TGTGCCAGCGGCCACCCAAACACTGAAGCTTTCTTT. It specifies CASGHPNTEAFF.

This rearrangement joins TRBV5-1 to TRBJ1-1, with 11 bases identical to TRBD1. Germline lookup yields CDR1 SGHRS and CDR2 YFSETQ. The CDR3 is 14 residues long. After removal of 4 bases from V and 10 bases from J, the junction contained 9 bases not matched to a gene. The CDR3 nucleotides read TGCGCCAGCAGCGCCGGGACAGGGGGAATGTCAGCTTTCTTT. As protein: CASSAGTGGMSAFF.

This clone was seen a handful of times. The V call is TRBV30, the J call TRBJ1-4, with D unclear. This CDR3 has 13 amino acids. V lost 0 bases and J 8 bases, leaving 10 bases between the germline ends. Germline CDR1 reads GTSNPN; CDR2 reads SVGIG (reference sequence). CDR3 in DNA: TGTGCCTGGAGTGTATGGGAGGTGGAAAAACTGTTTTTT. It codes for CAWSVWEVEKLFF.

This clone was seen only once. V and J are TRBV9 and TRBJ1-2; perhaps TRBD1 as D (6 bases). This CDR3 contains 14 residues. The germline V and J ends were trimmed by 2 bases and 2 bases, with 10 bases remaining between them. CDR1 SGDLS and CDR2 YYNGEE come from the germline V gene. The CDR3, as DNA: TGTGCCAGCAGCGTTACGGACAGCAACTATGGCTACACCTTC. Protein sequence: CASSVTDSNYGYTF.

V is TRBV5-1 and J is TRBJ2-5, with D perhaps matching TRBD2 (6 bases). Germline assignment: CDR1 SGHRS and CDR2 YFSETQ. Deletions cut 5 bases from V and 1 base from J, with 9 bases between. The CDR3 is 13 residues long. The CDR3 reads CASREGFQETQYF. The CDR3 nucleotides read TGCGCCAGCAGGGAGGGTTTCCAAGAGACCCAGTACTTC.

This chain links TRBV5-1 with TRBJ2-1; D is undetermined. Trimming removed 4 bases at V and 6 bases at J, with 11 bases between. The CDR3 length is 13 residues. Germline lookup yields CDR1 SGHRS and CDR2 YFSETQ. CDR3 DNA: TGCGCCAGCAGCCCCCAGACTCTCAATGAGCAGTTCTTC. It codes for CASSPQTLNEQFF.

J is TRBJ1-5 and V is TRBV7-9; 7 nucleotides match TRBD1. This CDR3 region has 14 residues. With V trimmed by 3 bases and J by 5 bases, 4 bases remained unmatched. Germline V gene sequence: CDR1 SEHNR, CDR2 FQNEAQ (reference sequence). CDR3 sequence (DNA): TGTGCCAGCAGCTTGGGACAGACTTATCAGCCCCAGCATTTT. Its translation is CASSLGQTYQPQHF.

This clone was counted a few times. The V and J genes are TRBV24-1 and TRBJ1-2; D gene ambiguous. Trimming pared 10 bases from V and 7 bases from J, leaving 12 bases between. The CDR3 spans 11 residues. Germline loops: CDR1 KGHDR, CDR2 SFDVKD. The DNA for the CDR3 is TGTGCCACATCATTGGGAGGTGGCTACACCTTC. This gives the protein CATSLGGGYTF.

This chain links TRBV7-8 with TRBJ2-7, with D maybe TRBD1 (5 bases). The CDR3 spans 12 residues. From germline, CDR1 is SGHVS and CDR2 FQNEAQ. V was shortened by 5 bases and J by 4 bases, with 9 bases between the two germline ends. The CDR3 protein is CASSPDRYEQYF. The CDR3 nucleotides read TGTGCCAGCAGCCCCGACAGATACGAGCAGTACTTC.

This chain joins TRBV7-2 and TRBJ2-2; 8 nucleotides align to TRBD2. V lost 2 bases to trimming and J lost 6 bases; unmatched junction nucleotides: 5. CDR1 SGHTA and CDR2 FQGNSA come from the germline V gene. CDR3 length: 15 amino acids. This CDR3 is CASSLTGRGAGELFF. The DNA for the CDR3 is TGTGCCAGCAGCTTAACCGGGAGGGGGGCCGGGGAGCTGTTTTTT.

The V call is TRBV11-2, the J call TRBJ1-6; the D gene is possibly TRBD1 (5 bases). CDR3 size: 14 residues. In germline, CDR1 is SGHAT, CDR2 FQNNGV. V lost 4 bases to trimming and J lost 5 bases, with 9 bases between them. For the CDR3, the DNA is TGTGCCAGCAGCTCTAAGGGGCATAATTCACCCCTCCACTTT. Encoded protein: CASSSKGHNSPLHF. Based on the CDR3 plus reference TRBV11-2 and TRBJ1-6, the full variable domain is EAGVAQSPRYKIIEKRQSVAFWCNPISGHATLYWYQQILGQGPKLLIQFQNNGVVDDSQLPKDRFSAERLKGVDSTLKIQPAKLEDSAVYLCASSSKGHNSPLHFGNGTRLTVT.

The rearrangement joins TRBV6-6 to TRBJ2-1; 8 bases match TRBD2. Germline-derived CDR1 and CDR2 are MNHNY and SVGAGI (reference sequence). Trimming removed 8 bases from V and 5 bases from J; junction bases left unmatched: 5. The CDR3 consists of 13 residues. The CDR3 DNA is TGTGCCAGCTCCGTAGCGGGAAACAATGAGCAGTTCTTC. As protein: CASSVAGNNEQFF.

This rearrangement joins TRBV9 to TRBJ1-6, with D unclear. CDR3 size: 16 residues. V was pared by 0 bases and J by 2 bases, with 9 bases between. Germline V gives CDR1 SGDLS, CDR2 YYNGEE. CDR3 nucleotides: TGTGCCAGCAGCGTAGAGGCGGCTCCCTATAATTCACCCCTCCACTTT. Its translation: CASSVEAAPYNSPLHF.

V gene TRBV27 combines with J gene TRBJ2-7; perhaps TRBD2 as D (6 bases). This CDR3 comprises 13 residues. V lost 3 bases and J 2 bases, leaving 8 bases between the germline ends. Germline CDR1 and CDR2: MNHEY and SMNVEV (reference sequence). Here the CDR3 reads CASSFGSPYEQYF. The DNA for the CDR3 is TGTGCCAGCAGTTTCGGGAGTCCCTACGAGCAGTACTTC.

The gene calls are TRBV2 and TRBJ1-2; the match to TRBD1 covers 12 bases. Trimming at V came to 4 bases and at J to 8 bases, leaving 14 bases not matched to a gene. The CDR3 spans 17 residues. Germline loops: CDR1 SNHLY, CDR2 FYNNEI. The CDR3 sequence is CASSGGPPGQGARGYTF. The CDR3, as DNA: TGTGCCAGCAGTGGGGGGCCGCCGGGACAGGGGGCTCGAGGCTACACCTTC.

V usage is TRBV18 and J usage is TRBJ2-5, with D possibly matching TRBD2 (6 bases). The CDR3 is 13 amino acids. V was clipped by 2 bases and J by 5 bases, with 9 bases between them. Germline V CDR1 and CDR2: KGHSH, LQKENI. CDR3 bases: TGTGCCAGCTCACCATCGGGAGTTGAGACCCAGTACTTC. This sequence encodes CASSPSGVETQYF.

This chain links TRBV18 with TRBJ1-5; 8 bases are a match to TRBD1. The V segment lost 4 bases and the J segment 6 bases; nucleotides outside the gene matches: 5. Germline V CDR1 and CDR2: KGHSH, LQKENI. The CDR3 is made up of 14 amino acids. This CDR3 is CASSLGQGGQPQHF. CDR3 in DNA: TGTGCCAGCTCACTAGGACAGGGTGGTCAGCCCCAGCATTTT.

This clone appeared a few times. V usage is TRBV19 and J usage is TRBJ2-7; TRBD2 is a possible D gene (6 bases). V gave up 2 bases and J gave up 2 bases, with 19 bases separating them. This CDR3 has 17 amino acids. Germline V CDR1 and CDR2: LNHDA, SQIVND (reference sequence). As DNA, the CDR3 is TGTGCCAGTAGTATAACCCCTACGCGGGGCGCGGCCTACGAGCAGTACTTC. This translates into CASSITPTRGAAYEQYF.

V and J are TRBV28 and TRBJ2-3, with 7 bases that match TRBD2. Trimming at V came to 4 bases and at J to 2 bases, leaving 15 bases not matched to a gene. Per germline, CDR1 MDHEN and CDR2 SYDVKM. The CDR3 contains 18 residues. For the CDR3, the DNA is TGTGCCAGCAGTTCCTCTTTTAGTATCGCGGGAGACACAGATACGCAGTATTTT. Translating it yields CASSSSFSIAGDTDTQYF.

This chain links TRBV6-5 with TRBJ2-1; 8 nucleotides agree with TRBD2. The CDR3 is 15 residues long. V lost 7 bases to trimming and J lost 0 bases; unmatched junction nucleotides: 5. CDR1 and CDR2 from the germline V gene are MNHEY and SVGAGI. Here the CDR3 reads CASNLAGGSYNEQFF. The CDR3 bases are TGTGCCAGCAATTTGGCGGGAGGCTCCTACAATGAGCAGTTCTTC.

The gene calls are TRBV7-2 and TRBJ2-7; 7 bases align to TRBD2. This CDR3 is 15 amino acids long. Germline values: CDR1 SGHTA, CDR2 FQGNSA. V lost 1 base, J lost 2 bases, and 5 bases stayed unmatched. CDR3: CASSLGAGVAYEQYF. The CDR3 DNA follows: TGTGCCAGCAGCTTAGGGGCGGGAGTGGCCTACGAGCAGTACTTC.

This clone showed up just once. The rearrangement links TRBV27 to TRBJ2-1; TRBD1 matches 7 bases. Germline CDR1 is MNHEY and CDR2 is SMNVEV (reference sequence). The CDR3 is made up of 17 amino acids. V was pared by 6 bases and J by 8 bases, with 19 bases of the junction left unmatched. CDR3 DNA sequence: TGTGCCAGCAGCCTATACAGGGGTGCCCTACAATTGGATGAGCAGTTCTTC. Its translation is CASSLYRGALQLDEQFF.

The V and J genes are TRBV7-2 and TRBJ1-4; D gene uncertain. Germline values: CDR1 SGHTA, CDR2 FQGNSA. V was trimmed by 2 bases and J by 5 bases, leaving 12 bases between them. The CDR3 is 15 amino acids. The CDR3 region has the DNA TGTGCCAGCAGCTTATCTGAACAGCCAAATGAAAAACTGTTTTTT. Amino acids: CASSLSEQPNEKLFF.

This clone was observed once. This chain joins TRBV18 and TRBJ2-1; TRBD2 matches at 10 bases. CDR3 length: 13 amino acids. Germline V gene data show CDR1 as KGHSH and CDR2 as LQKENI. V was pared by 5 bases and J by 7 bases, with 2 bases of the junction left unmatched. CDR3 coding DNA: TGTGCCAGCTCAGCTAGCGGGAGTAATGAGCAGTTCTTC. Translating it yields CASSASGSNEQFF.